The TCR beta chain under discussion was sequenced for a study of regulatory dendritic cells for organ transplantation. Study-level results: Of resting T cell subsets, memory CD8+ had the most alloreactive clonotypes.

Sorted subsets were CFSE-labeled and cultured less than six days with allogeneic dendritic cells. FACS sorted CD4+ or CD8+ T cells into CD45RA+ naive and CD45RO+ memory. Concerning this clone itself: As yet, its antigen is unknown.

The germline CDR1 and CDR2 sequences are SGHTA and FQGTGA. There are 14 residues in the CDR3. The V end was cut by 2 bases, the J end by 7 bases, with 12 bases between. Clones were sequenced by immunoSEQ multiplex PCR, and TCRdb holds only the in-frame ones, with some missing. Seen here are about 12,000 clones, about 90% observed once, and the top ten hold 0.45%. Material for sequencing was naive CD8+ T cells from blood cultured with dendritic cells. Subset specified: CD45RA+ naive T cells. This receptor was obtained from a human donor in good health. The chain carries TRBV7-3 and TRBJ2-1; D is possibly TRBD2 (6 bases). Here the CDR3 reads CASSLGGDWNEQFF. For the CDR3, the DNA is TGTGCCAGCAGCTTAGGCGGGGATTGGAATGAGCAGTTCTTC.